This T cell receptor (beta chain) derives from a study of CD8+ T cells in alopecia areata. This clone was seen a few times. Antigen unknown. Study-level results: Patients showed less clear TCR sequence sharing than mice, possibly partly because of HLA diversity.

V lost 0 bases to trimming and J lost 7 bases, with 9 bases between them. CDR3 length: 13 residues. Germline assignment: CDR1 SGHVS and CDR2 FNYEAQ. Treatment defined: oral pan-JAK inhibitor, 5-10 mg twice daily. Samples from alopecia areata patients were lesional scalp punch biopsies and peripheral blood. It was cDNA, reverse transcribed from extracted RNA, that served as the sequencing template. Measured with immunoSEQ multiplex PCR; TCRdb has only the in-frame clones, and not every one. The sample yields roughly 76,000 clones, around 30% seen once. The source was CD8+ T cells sorted from blood, collected at week 4, from a patient treated with tofacitinib. This sequence originates from a human donor with alopecia areata. The chain is built from TRBV7-6 and TRBJ1-1; no clear D gene. As DNA, the CDR3 is TGTGCCAGCAGCTTAGCGGGAGCCAATGAAGCTTTCTTT. Translated, it gives CASSLAGANEAFF.